The T cell receptor (beta chain) under discussion was sequenced for a study of lymphopenia after photon versus proton radiotherapy. Study-wide results and caveats: In patients who died, overall survival fell as post-nadir TCR diversity dropped more.

The CDR3 is made up of 15 amino acids. The V end lost 0 bases, the J end lost 7 bases, and 17 bases lay between the germline ends. The germline V gene encodes CDR1 SGHRS and CDR2 YFSETQ. Sequencing used immunoSEQ multiplex PCR; TCRdb keeps in-frame clones, though not all of them. Of some 15,000 clones listed, approximately 82% are singletons. With regard to this clone: The antigen is unknown.

The sequence came from a man aged 65 to 79 with pancreatic cancer. The sample in question was peripheral blood, obtained from a patient treated with proton-based radiotherapy. V is TRBV5-1 and J is TRBJ2-7, with a weak D call TRBD1 (6 bases). The CDR3 DNA reads TGCGCCAGCAGCTTGGTATCAGGGAAGAGGGGGGAGCAGTACTTC. Translating it yields CASSLVSGKRGEQYF.